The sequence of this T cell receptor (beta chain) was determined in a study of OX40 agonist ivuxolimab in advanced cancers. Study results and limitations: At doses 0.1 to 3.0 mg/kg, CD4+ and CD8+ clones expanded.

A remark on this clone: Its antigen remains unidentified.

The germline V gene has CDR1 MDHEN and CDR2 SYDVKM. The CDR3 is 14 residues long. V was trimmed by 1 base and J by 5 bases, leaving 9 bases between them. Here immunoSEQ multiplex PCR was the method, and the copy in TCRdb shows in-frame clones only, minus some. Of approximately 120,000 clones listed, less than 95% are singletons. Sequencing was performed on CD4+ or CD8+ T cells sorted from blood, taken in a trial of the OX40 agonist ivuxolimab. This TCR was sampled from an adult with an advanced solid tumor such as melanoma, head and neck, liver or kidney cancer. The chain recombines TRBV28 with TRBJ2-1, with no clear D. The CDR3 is CASSLYGHNNEQFF. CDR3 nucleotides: TGTGCCAGCAGTTTATATGGGCATAACAATGAGCAGTTCTTC.